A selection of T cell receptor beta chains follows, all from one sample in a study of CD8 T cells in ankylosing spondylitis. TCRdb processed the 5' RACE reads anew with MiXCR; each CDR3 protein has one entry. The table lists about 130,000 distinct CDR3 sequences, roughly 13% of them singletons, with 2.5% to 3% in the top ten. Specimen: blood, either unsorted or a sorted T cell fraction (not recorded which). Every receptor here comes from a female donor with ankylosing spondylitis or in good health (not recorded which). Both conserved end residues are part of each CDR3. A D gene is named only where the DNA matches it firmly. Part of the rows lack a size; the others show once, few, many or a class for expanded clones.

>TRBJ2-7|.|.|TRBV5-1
TGCGCCAGCAGCTTTCAAGGGTACGAGCAGTACTTC
CASSFQGYEQYF
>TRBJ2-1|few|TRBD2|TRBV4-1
TGCGCCAGCAGCCGAGAACTAGCGGGGGGGCCGGGGAATGAGCAGTTCTTC
CASSRELAGGPGNEQFF
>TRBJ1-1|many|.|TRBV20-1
TGCAGTGCTAGAAAGAACACTGAAGCTTTCTTT
CSARKNTEAFF
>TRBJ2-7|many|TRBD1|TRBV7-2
TGTGCCAGCAGCGTAGACAGGGGAGGCCTCTACGAGCAGTACTTC
CASSVDRGGLYEQYF
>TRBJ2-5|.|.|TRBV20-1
TGCAGTGCTGGGACGGATCAAGAGACCCAGTACTTC
CSAGTDQETQYF
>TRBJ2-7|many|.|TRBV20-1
TGCAGTGCTAGCCCAGGGGGGGGCGATTTCTACGAGCAGTACTTC
CSASPGGGDFYEQYF
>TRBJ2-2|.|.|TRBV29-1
TGCAGCGTTGTGATCGGGCTAACATCGAACACCGGGGAGCTGTTTTTT
CSVVIGLTSNTGELFF
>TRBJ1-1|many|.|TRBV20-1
TGCAGTGCTTGGACAGCGAACACTGAAGCTTTCTTT
CSAWTANTEAFF
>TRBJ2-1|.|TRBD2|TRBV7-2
TGTGCCAGCAGCTCCTATGGGACTAGCAATCGTAATGAGCAGTTCTTC
CASSSYGTSNRNEQFF
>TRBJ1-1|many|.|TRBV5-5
TGTGCCAGCAGCCGCCTGCCCTCGGGGTATGGGGACACTGAAGCTTTCTTT
CASSRLPSGYGDTEAFF
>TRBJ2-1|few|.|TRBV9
TGTGCCAGCAGCGTAGCGGGGGTTGAGGTTAATGAGCAGTTCTTC
CASSVAGVEVNEQFF
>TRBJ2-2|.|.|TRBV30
TGTGCCTCTGACACCCCGAACACCGGGGAGCTGTTTTTT
CASDTPNTGELFF
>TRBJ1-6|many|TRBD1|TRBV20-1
TGCAGTGCCGGGACAGGTTATAATTCACCCCTCCACTTT
CSAGTGYNSPLHF
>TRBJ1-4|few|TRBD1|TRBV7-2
TGTGCCAGCAGCTTAGGGGACAGCCCAACTAATGAAAAACTGTTTTTT
CASSLGDSPTNEKLFF
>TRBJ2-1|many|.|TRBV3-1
TGTGCCAGCAGCCACGCAAGCAGTCGTCATGAGCAGTTCTTC
CASSHASSRHEQFF
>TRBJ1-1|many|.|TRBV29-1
TGCAGCGTAGTAACAGGGAGGAACACTGAAGCTTTCTTT
CSVVTGRNTEAFF
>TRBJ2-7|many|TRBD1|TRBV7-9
TGTGCCAGCAGCTATCCGACAGGGTTTAAGACCTACGAGCAGTACTTC
CASSYPTGFKTYEQYF
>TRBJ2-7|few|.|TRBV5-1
TGCGCCAGCAGTACCGAGGGGACCTACGAGCAGTACTTC
CASSTEGTYEQYF
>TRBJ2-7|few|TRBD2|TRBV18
TGTGCCAGCTCATCGACTAGCGGGGGTTCTATCTCCTACGAGCAGTACTTC
CASSSTSGGSISYEQYF
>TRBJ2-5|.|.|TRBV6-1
TGTGCCGACTCCTTGGGTGGCGGCGAAGAGACCCAGTACTTC
CADSLGGGEETQYF
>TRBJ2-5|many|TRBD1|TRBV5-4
TGTGCCAGCAGCTTGGGGACAGGCCAAGAGACCCAGTACTTC
CASSLGTGQETQYF
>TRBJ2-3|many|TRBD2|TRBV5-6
TGTGCCAGCAGCTTCATCGTCGGGACTAGCGGGATTAGCACAGATACGCAGTATTTT
CASSFIVGTSGISTDTQYF
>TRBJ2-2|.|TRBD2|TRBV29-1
TGCAGCACCGGGACTAGGCTCACCGGGGAGCTGTTTTTT
CSTGTRLTGELFF
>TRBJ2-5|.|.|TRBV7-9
TGTGCCAGCAGCTTACAGGTTGGGCTAGAGGAGACCCAGTACTTC
CASSLQVGLEETQYF
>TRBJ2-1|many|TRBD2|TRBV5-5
TGTGCCAGCAGCTTGTCGACTAGCGGGGGGAAATACAATGAGCAGTTCTTC
CASSLSTSGGKYNEQFF
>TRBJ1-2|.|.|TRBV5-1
TGCGCCAGCAGCTCCACGCCGCCAGGGGACGGTGGCTACACCTTC
CASSSTPPGDGGYTF
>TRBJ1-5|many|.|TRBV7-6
TGTGCCAGCAGCTTAGCTTTCAATCAGCCCCAGCATTTT
CASSLAFNQPQHF
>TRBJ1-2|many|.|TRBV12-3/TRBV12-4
TGTGCCAGCAGTAGGGGGGCGCAGCCGATGGGTGGCTACACCTTC
CASSRGAQPMGGYTF
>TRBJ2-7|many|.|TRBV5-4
TGTGCCAGCAGCTTGGGTCCGTCCTACAGACTCGCAACCTACGAGCAGTACTTC
CASSLGPSYRLATYEQYF
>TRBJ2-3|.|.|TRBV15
TGTGCCACCAGCAGAGATATCACGCAGTCGGGTGCAGATACGCAGTATTTT
CATSRDITQSGADTQYF
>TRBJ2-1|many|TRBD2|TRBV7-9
TGTGCCAGCAGCTTAGGGACTAGAGTTCAGGATGAGCAGTTCTTC
CASSLGTRVQDEQFF
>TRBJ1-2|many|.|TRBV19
TGTGCCAGTAGTAGGGGGGACGTTTACAACTATGGCTACACCTTC
CASSRGDVYNYGYTF
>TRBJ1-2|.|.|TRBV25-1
TGTGCCAGCAGTGTATCGGGAGTCTATGGCTACACCTTC
CASSVSGVYGYTF
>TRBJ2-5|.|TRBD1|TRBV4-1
TGCGCCAGCAGCCAACCAGGGGGCCAAGAGACCCAGTACTTC
CASSQPGGQETQYF
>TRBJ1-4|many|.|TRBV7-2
TGTGCCAGCAGCTTAAGCCTCCCAAGGGAAAAACTGTTTTTT
CASSLSLPREKLFF
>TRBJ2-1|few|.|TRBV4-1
TGCGCCAGCAGCCAAAACTACCTAGGGGGAGGGCCCGGATTCTTC
CASSQNYLGGGPGFF
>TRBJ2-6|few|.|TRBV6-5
TGTGCCAGCAGTTCGGATGGACTGTCAGGCGTCCTGACTTTC
CASSSDGLSGVLTF
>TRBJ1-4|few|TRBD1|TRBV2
TGTGCCACGCAGGGGGACGAAAAACTGTTTTTT
CATQGDEKLFF
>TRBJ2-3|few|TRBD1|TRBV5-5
TGTGCCAGCAGCTCTTATGGACAGGGGGACACAGATACGCAGTATTTT
CASSSYGQGDTDTQYF
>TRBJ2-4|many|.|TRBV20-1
TGCAGTGCCAGCATAGCCAAAAACATTCAGTACTTC
CSASIAKNIQYF
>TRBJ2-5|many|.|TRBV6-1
TGTGCCAGCAGGTCTGGCGGACATGAGACCCAGTACTTC
CASRSGGHETQYF
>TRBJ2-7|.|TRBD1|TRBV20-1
TGCAGTGCTAGAGATTGGCAGGGGGCCGACGAGCAGTACTTC
CSARDWQGADEQYF
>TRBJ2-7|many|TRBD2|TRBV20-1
TGCAGTGCTAGACTAGCGGGTTACGAGCAGTACTTC
CSARLAGYEQYF